This TCR beta chain was sequenced during a study of blood T cell dynamics during melanoma immunotherapy (dated by TCRdb to the early 2020s). In terms of the full investigation: The patients had metastatic melanoma and were given first-line pembrolizumab or nivolumab plus ipilimumab as standard of care in the United Kingdom. Peripheral T cell receptor repertoires of metastatic melanoma patients were profiled before and after one cycle of checkpoint inhibitor therapy to find early correlates of response. Consecutive patients formed a training cohort, and a further independent group of patients from the same centre was pooled into an external validation set. The paper as a whole reports these results and caveats: Unlike progressors, patients who went on to achieve disease control showed a bifurcated reorganization of the PBMC repertoire at W3, with either increased clonality or increased diversity. The study could not determine whether the T cell clones driving repertoire changes were melanoma-specific or reflected general immune activation. The relatively small sample size was acknowledged as potentially limiting generalization of the results.

A fixed 350 ng of DNA was loaded for every bulk PBMC sample. TCR beta CDR3 sequences were amplified from genomic DNA with the immunoSEQ TCRb Assay kit following manufacturer instructions. The KAPA Library Quantification Kit for Illumina platforms was used to quantify pooled libraries by qPCR. Pooled libraries were clustered at 0.6-1.1 pM and sequenced on an Illumina NextSeq 500. For the original study's pipeline: TCR data were analyzed using immunoSEQ ANALYZER and the R LymphoSeq package. A rearrangement efficiency score was calculated as productive divided by the sum of productive and non-productive CDR3 sequences. Within each patient, timepoints were compared pairwise for clonality, measured with the Gini coefficient, and for diversity, measured with the Renyi index at alpha=1. In LymphoSeq, clonal relatedness was computed using an edit distance of 3, and repertoire similarity was computed using the Bhattacharyya coefficient. Linear discriminant analysis on week-3 changes in clonality and diversity was built with the R MASS and caret packages to classify response. TCRdb carries this immuneACCESS record with in-frame sequences only. Its versions omit some clonotypes, under half of them owing to an unresolved V gene in the studies checked, with the rest unexplained. The DNA gave D and trimming, while V, J and clone size come from that table. This sample has about 19,000 clones in its table, and 87% of those were observed once. The ten largest account for over 6% of the sample.

Reading the label with the study, this specimen's time point is: week 3, after first cycle of checkpoint inhibitor. Blood samples were collected before treatment (T0) and at week 3 (W3), after the first cycle of checkpoint blockade. Except for a couple of patients with rapid clinical progression, response was assessed 12 weeks after the first infusion by RECIST 1.1; disease control meant complete response, partial response or stable disease. Any patient who had received prior systemic cancer treatment, was on concomitant immunosuppressant therapy or had synchronous other active malignancies was excluded. TCR beta was sequenced in both bulk PBMC and plasma cell-free DNA in order to track circulating cells as well as T cell turnover. Lymphoprep and SepMate tubes were used to isolate PBMC from blood, and red cell lysis was then performed. QIAamp DNA Blood Mini kits were used to extract DNA from PBMC and sorted T cell subsets.

Notes on this clone: What antigen it recognizes has not been identified. Per-nucleotide qualities are absent, and no much larger clonotype sits a single base away.

V has 4 bases trimmed and J has 0 bases trimmed; junction bases matching no gene number 2. In the germline V gene, CDR1 corresponds to SGDLS and CDR2 to YYNGEE. The CDR3 measures 14 amino acids from cysteine to phenylalanine. Only CDR3 DNA is held: 42 bases, read in frame from base 1. This clonotype was sampled from a human donor with melanoma. The source was blood, collected from a patient treated with checkpoint blockade. In this chain, TRBV9 is recombined with TRBJ1-2; 8 bases in the junction line up with TRBD1. The CDR3: CASSPGGSNYGYTF. Here is the DNA: TGTGCCAGCAGCCCAGGGGGCTCTAACTATGGCTACACCTTC.